This T cell receptor (beta chain) was profiled in a study of Graves' ophthalmopathy and Graves' hyperthyroidism. Donors with ophthalmopathy: moderate-to-severe activity, CAS ≥3, NOSPECS ≥4, duration under 3 months. It was on clinical symptoms, serum thyroxine, TRAb, thyroid ultrasound and orbital computed tomography that diagnosis relied. The sequenced template was RNA, covering the TCR beta CDR3 region. RT-PCR was first run with HTBI primers, then multiplex PCR in a second round. TCRdb used MiXCR to reprocess the multiplex PCR reads, holding one entry per CDR3 protein. The sample yields roughly 500,000 distinct CDR3 sequences, roughly 14% seen once. Germline lookup yields CDR1 SGHAT and CDR2 FQNNGV. The V gene lost 0 bases and the J gene lost 7 bases, with 12 bases spanning the gap. The CDR3 totals 14 residues. Study conclusions and caveats: Ophthalmopathy versus stable hyperthyroidism: 13-signature model gave less than 90% sensitivity, 75% to 82% specificity.

Of note for this clonotype: Its antigen is as yet unknown.

The rearrangement links TRBV11-2 to TRBJ1-1; D uncertain. The sample was blood. The TCR comes from a woman aged 25 to 39 with Graves' ophthalmopathy. The CDR3, as DNA: TGTGCCAGCAGCTTAGAACCCAAGATCGATGAAGCTTTCTTT. Translating it yields CASSLEPKIDEAFF.